This is a list of T cell receptor beta chains from one sample in a study of T cell repertoires in cytomegalovirus infection. TCRdb itself ran the reads through MiXCR, one entry per CDR3 protein. The sample contains 250,000 to 300,000 distinct CDR3 sequences, 20% to 25% of which appear only once. The antigens these receptors bind are not known. The sequencing used cultured PBMCs, collected from culture after CMV antigen stimulation. The receptors stem from a human donor in good health (CMV status not recorded). Some clones in this sample may be carry-over from other donors' samples. Each CDR3 is given with its conserved first and last residue. The D gene is left open where the match is weak. Where a row states a size, it is once, few, many or the class of an expanded clone; other rows omit it.

size	V	D	J	DNA	CDR3
NA	TRBV4-3	TRBD2	TRBJ2-1	TGCGCCAGCAGCCAAGCGGGAGGCCTCAGGAATGAGCAGTTCTTC	CASSQAGGLRNEQFF
many	TRBV7-2	TRBD2	TRBJ2-5	TGTGCCAGCAGCTTAGGACTAGCGGGTCCACAAGAGACCCAGTACTTC	CASSLGLAGPQETQYF
NA	TRBV12-3/TRBV12-4	NA	TRBJ2-7	TGTGCCAGCAGTTTTGCCGGGGTAGGCTACGAGCAGTACTTC	CASSFAGVGYEQYF
many	TRBV7-2	NA	TRBJ2-2	TGTGCCAGCAGCTTAGTGGGGGGCCCGAACACCGGGGAGCTGTTTTTT	CASSLVGGPNTGELFF
NA	TRBV7-2	NA	TRBJ2-1	TGTGCCAGCAGCGACACCAGCGCCCGACCCGAGGGGCAGTTCTTC	CASSDTSARPEGQFF
NA	TRBV19	NA	TRBJ1-5	TGTGCCAGTAGTATATCTTCAGTCAGACAGCCCCAGCATTTT	CASSISSVRQPQHF
NA	TRBV20-1	TRBD1	TRBJ2-5	TGCAGTGCTAGTACAGGGGAAGAGACCCAGTACTTC	CSASTGEETQYF
few	TRBV5-1	NA	TRBJ1-6	TGCGCCAGCAGCTTGAAGGACAGCTCAAGTAATTCACCCCTCCACTTT	CASSLKDSSSNSPLHF
few	TRBV28	NA	TRBJ1-5	TGTGCCAGCAGTCTCCTCGGGGTCCAGCCCCAGCATTTT	CASSLLGVQPQHF
many	TRBV12-5	NA	TRBJ1-2	TGTGCTAGTGGTTCCGCCGGGACCTCTCGGGGCTACACCTTC	CASGSAGTSRGYTF
many	TRBV7-9	NA	TRBJ2-3	TGTGCCAGCAGCGTCCTCGGGAGAAGGTCAGATACGCAGTATTTT	CASSVLGRRSDTQYF
NA	TRBV7-9	NA	TRBJ2-5	TGTGCCAGCAGCCTCAGGGGGGTAGAGACCCAGTACTTC	CASSLRGVETQYF
few	TRBV7-9	TRBD2	TRBJ2-3	TGTGCCAGCACCAAGCTAGCGGGGGTGACTAGCACAGATACGCAGTATTTT	CASTKLAGVTSTDTQYF
NA	TRBV9	NA	TRBJ2-5	TGTGCCAGCAGCGTCCCGGACAGTCAAGAGACCCAGTACTTC	CASSVPDSQETQYF
NA	TRBV7-3	TRBD2	TRBJ2-7	TGTGCCAGCAGCCCCCAGACGGGACTAGCGGGAGCCTACGAGCAGTACTTC	CASSPQTGLAGAYEQYF
few	TRBV19	NA	TRBJ1-1	TGTGCCAGTAGACCGAGTTCTAGGGGGAACACTGAAGCTTTCTTT	CASRPSSRGNTEAFF
NA	TRBV18	NA	TRBJ1-2	TGTGCCAGCTCACCGAGGGGAGCTAACTATGGCTACACCTTC	CASSPRGANYGYTF
few	TRBV19	NA	TRBJ2-1	TGTGCCAGTAGTCCCCGGACTGACTACAATGAGCAGTTCTTC	CASSPRTDYNEQFF
few	TRBV2	NA	TRBJ2-4	TGTGCCAGCAGTGAACAGGGGAGGGCCAAAAACATTCAGTACTTC	CASSEQGRAKNIQYF
few	TRBV12-3/TRBV12-4	NA	TRBJ1-6	TGTGCCAGCAGTTTGGAGTCCAGGAATAATTCACCCCTCCACTTT	CASSLESRNNSPLHF
NA	TRBV20-1	NA	TRBJ2-1	TGCAGTGCTAAATTCGGTTGGCTGGATAGTAATGAGCAGTTCTTC	CSAKFGWLDSNEQFF
NA	TRBV6-1	TRBD2	TRBJ2-5	TGTGCCTCAGGACTAGCGGAAACCCAAGAGACCCAGTACTTC	CASGLAETQETQYF
NA	TRBV5-5	TRBD2	TRBJ2-3	TGTGCCAGCAGCTCAAGGACTAGCCGAGATACGCAGTATTTT	CASSSRTSRDTQYF
few	TRBV12-3/TRBV12-4	NA	TRBJ1-3	TGTGCCAGCTCTAGAGGGGCAGTTGGAAACACCATATATTTT	CASSRGAVGNTIYF
NA	TRBV28	TRBD1	TRBJ2-5	TGTGCCAGCATTTCCCCCGGGACAGTGGGGACCCAGTACTTC	CASISPGTVGTQYF
NA	TRBV6-6	NA	TRBJ2-1	TGTGCCAGCAGACTAGTCGTTTCCAATGAGCAGTTCTTC	CASRLVVSNEQFF
NA	TRBV19	TRBD2	TRBJ2-5	TGTGCCAGTAGTTCCGGGACTAGCGGGAGGACGGGAGAGTACTTC	CASSSGTSGRTGEYF
few	TRBV2	TRBD1	TRBJ2-7	TGTGCCAGCAGTGATGGGACAGGAGACCACGAGCAGTACTTC	CASSDGTGDHEQYF
NA	TRBV10-3	TRBD2	TRBJ2-7	TGTGCCATCAGTGGGACTAGCGGATATTACGAGCAGTACTTC	CAISGTSGYYEQYF
many	TRBV7-2	NA	TRBJ1-5	TGTGCCAGCAGCCCCTCCCCCTCAGGCAATCAGCCCCAGCATTTT	CASSPSPSGNQPQHF
NA	TRBV5-4	NA	TRBJ2-3	TGTGCCAGCAGCTTGAAAGCGGGCGGTCCCACAGATACGCAGTATTTT	CASSLKAGGPTDTQYF
many	TRBV7-2	NA	TRBJ2-7	TGTGCCAGCAGCTCCTACCAACTGTACGAGCAGTACTTC	CASSSYQLYEQYF
NA	TRBV7-9	NA	TRBJ1-1	TGTGCCAGCAGCTTAGCATTGGGAAGGGCCACTGAAGCTTTCTTT	CASSLALGRATEAFF
NA	TRBV12-3/TRBV12-4	NA	TRBJ2-5	TGTGCCAGCAGTTTAACCCCTACGAGGGAGACCCAGTACTTC	CASSLTPTRETQYF
few	TRBV19	NA	TRBJ1-2	TGTGCCAGTAGTATGCGGGGGCGCGGGTCTGATGGCTATGGCTACACCTTC	CASSMRGRGSDGYGYTF
many	TRBV7-2	NA	TRBJ1-5	TGTGCCAGCAGCTTAGAGGTGTCGAGGGCTAAGCAGCCCCAGCATTTT	CASSLEVSRAKQPQHF
NA	TRBV19	NA	TRBJ1-1	TGTGCCAGTACCAACCCCCCGGGACCGAACACTGAAGCTTTCTTT	CASTNPPGPNTEAFF
NA	TRBV10-3	TRBD2	TRBJ2-5	TGTGCCATCAGCGCGACTAGCAGATTTAAAGAGACCCAGTACTTC	CAISATSRFKETQYF
NA	TRBV7-9	TRBD1	TRBJ1-6	TGTGCCAGCAGCCTAGCAACAGGGGCCAGGGGGAATTCACCCCTCCACTTT	CASSLATGARGNSPLHF
many	TRBV7-2	NA	TRBJ2-5	TGTGCCAGCAGCCAGGACTATCCGAAAGAGACCCAGTACTTC	CASSQDYPKETQYF
few	TRBV12-3/TRBV12-4	NA	TRBJ1-5	TGTGCCAGCAGCGCACAGGGAACTAATCAGCCCCAGCATTTT	CASSAQGTNQPQHF
NA	TRBV7-2	TRBD1	TRBJ1-1	TGTGCCAGCAGCTCCCAGCCTCGGACAGGCCAAACTGAAGCTTTCTTT	CASSSQPRTGQTEAFF
NA	TRBV6-1	NA	TRBJ1-5	TGTGCCAGCAGACCTACAGGGTCGAGCAATCAGCCCCAGCATTTT	CASRPTGSSNQPQHF
many	TRBV12-3/TRBV12-4	TRBD1	TRBJ1-2	TGTGCCAGCACCTCATCGACAGGGCAAGGCTATGGCTACACCTTC	CASTSSTGQGYGYTF
few	TRBV4-2	TRBD2	TRBJ2-2	TGTGCCAGCACCTCTAGCGGCTCGAACACCGGGGAGCTGTTTTTT	CASTSSGSNTGELFF
NA	TRBV6-2/TRBV6-3	TRBD2	TRBJ2-3	TGTGCCAGCAGACCTCCCTGGGGTGCGGGAGTCGAGGGTCGGCGGGCAGATACGCAGTATTTT	CASRPPWGAGVEGRRADTQYF
few	TRBV20-1	TRBD2	TRBJ2-5	TGCAGTGCGGACACTAGCGATGCCCACGAGACCCAGTACTTC	CSADTSDAHETQYF
few	TRBV6-6	NA	TRBJ1-5	TGTGCCACCTGGACGGGAGTGGGTCAGCCCCAGCATTTT	CATWTGVGQPQHF
NA	TRBV25-1	NA	TRBJ1-1	TGTGCCAGCAGCCCCCACCCAGCTGAAGCTTTCTTT	CASSPHPAEAFF
NA	TRBV9	NA	TRBJ1-2	TGTGCCAGCAGCGTCGCCCCGGGGGCGGACTATGGCTACACCTTC	CASSVAPGADYGYTF